These 21 T cell receptor beta chains were all obtained from the same sample, sequenced in a study of blood T cells in healthy people across ages. Primed by a sample-barcoded 5' primer and a J-beta primer mix, a second PCR proceeded for about 7 to 12 cycles. TCRdb processed the 5' RACE reads anew with MiXCR; each CDR3 protein has one entry. The sample carries around 1,900,000 distinct CDR3 sequences, approximately 39% recorded once. Material for sequencing was blood. The receptors were sampled from a human donor in good health.

The chain is built from TRBV7-2 and TRBJ1-2, with TRBD1 identical over 7 bases. The CDR3 length is 14 residues. Germline V gives CDR1 SGHTA, CDR2 FQGNSA. Trimming cost V 2 bases and J 8 bases; bases outside gene matches: 8. The CDR3 DNA reads TGTGCCAGCAGCTTATCGGGGACAGCCCTGGGCTACACCTTC. Translating it yields CASSLSGTALGYTF.

V usage is TRBV5-1 and J usage is TRBJ2-7; 9 positions match TRBD1. Germline V gives CDR1 SGHRS, CDR2 YFSETQ. V was pared by 3 bases and J by 5 bases, with 9 bases of the junction left unmatched. The CDR3 is 15 amino acids. In DNA form, the CDR3 reads TGCGCCAGCAGCTGGGGGGACAGGGAGGTCCACGAGCAGTACTTC. Translated: CASSWGDREVHEQYF.

There are a few counts of this clonotype. The gene calls are TRBV5-5 and TRBJ2-1; no clear D. Germline V lookup: CDR1 SGHKS, CDR2 YYEKEE (reference sequence). The CDR3 extends over 15 amino acids. V was cut by 0 bases and J by 4 bases, with 11 bases left in between. CDR3 region: CASSLGVGNYNEQFF. The CDR3 bases are TGTGCCAGCAGCTTGGGAGTTGGGAATTACAATGAGCAGTTCTTC.

A remark on this clonotype: One end of the junction varies from germline; a read error may be responsible. This rearrangement joins TRBV4-1 to TRBJ2-5; perhaps TRBD1 as D (6 bases). The V gene's germline CDR1 is MGHRA and CDR2 YSYEKL. CDR3 size: 16 residues. The CDR3 DNA follows: TGCGCCAGCAGCGGTACACCAGGGGTATATCAGGAGACCCGGTACTTC. It encodes CASSGTPGVYQETRYF.

The V gene is TRBV12-3 or TRBV12-4, the J gene TRBJ2-3; 7 positions agree with TRBD2. The CDR3 has 14 residues. Trimming removed 5 bases from V and 1 base from J; junction bases left unmatched: 3. This CDR3 reads CASSHTSGTDTQYF. Written as DNA, the CDR3 is TGTGCCAGCAGTCACACTAGCGGCACAGATACGCAGTATTTT.

The chain is built from TRBV30 and TRBJ1-4; D gene unclear. V lost 5 bases and J 10 bases, leaving 20 bases between the germline ends. The CDR3 runs to 14 residues. Germline values: CDR1 GTSNPN, CDR2 SVGIG (reference sequence). The CDR3: CAWRELATGGKLFF. The CDR3 nucleotides are TGTGCCTGGCGTGAGCTCGCGACTGGCGGAAAACTGTTTTTT.

V gene TRBV2 combines with J gene TRBJ1-1; no reliable D call. CDR1 and CDR2 (germline): SNHLY, FYNNEI. This CDR3 contains 12 residues. Trimming took off 7 bases at V and 1 base at J, with 7 bases between the two ends. The CDR3 is CASTEQNTEAFF. The DNA for the CDR3 is TGTGCCAGCACCGAGCAGAACACTGAAGCTTTCTTT.

The table lists this clonotype with a few counts. The chain recombines TRBV12-3 or TRBV12-4 with TRBJ2-5; D may be TRBD2 (7 bases). The CDR3 runs to 16 residues. V dropped 7 bases and J dropped 5 bases, with 23 bases sitting between them. CDR3 in amino acids: CASTSPVAGAVETQYF. DNA for the CDR3: TGTGCCAGCACCTCTCCAGTGGCGGGGGCCGTCGAGACCCAGTACTTC.

V usage is TRBV12-3 or TRBV12-4 and J usage is TRBJ2-1; D gene unclear. The V gene lost 3 bases and the J gene lost 7 bases, with 10 bases spanning the gap. The CDR3 is 13 amino acids. The CDR3 nucleotides read TGTGCCAGCAGTTTCGCCGGGCTAAATGAGCAGTTCTTC. Its translation: CASSFAGLNEQFF.

This clonotype occurred many times. The genes are TRBV7-2 and TRBJ2-5; a possible D gene is TRBD2 (6 bases). Trimming cost V 5 bases and J 5 bases, with 18 bases left between them. CDR1 and CDR2 from the germline V gene are SGHTA and FQGNSA. The CDR3 consists of 15 residues. The CDR3 bases are TGTGCCAGCAGCCCTCGCAGACTAGTGACGGAGACCCAGTACTTC. Protein product: CASSPRRLVTETQYF. Full variable domain (missing parts from reference TRBV7-2 and TRBJ2-5): GAGVSQSPSNKVTEKGKDVELRCDPISGHTALYWYRQSLGQGLEFLIYFQGNSAPDKSGLPSDRFSAERTGGSVSTLTIQRTQQEDSAVYLCASSPRRLVTETQYFGPGTRLLVL.

This clonotype appeared a few times. V gene TRBV4-3 combines with J gene TRBJ1-2; D might be TRBD1 (5 bases). Per the germline V gene, CDR1 is LGHNA and CDR2 is YSLEER. The CDR3 is made up of 15 amino acids. V was trimmed by 4 bases and J by 8 bases, leaving 20 bases between them. DNA of the CDR3: TGCGCCAGCAGCCCGCAGGGTGCAGGCACGGGAGGCTACACCTTC. Its translation is CASSPQGAGTGGYTF.

The chain uses TRBV5-7 and TRBJ2-3; TRBD1 agrees at 9 bases. TRBV5-7 is known as an ORF, though its function is uncertain. The V gene end was trimmed by 1 base and the J gene end by 5 bases; junction bases not matched to a gene: 5. CDR3 size: 15 residues. The CDR3 protein is CASSLLGQGKDTQYF. CDR3 sequence (DNA): TGTGCCAGCAGCTTGTTGGGACAGGGCAAAGATACGCAGTATTTT.

V and J are TRBV20-1 and TRBJ2-2, with 10 bases identical to TRBD2. The CDR3 has 15 residues. Germline V gives CDR1 DFQATT, CDR2 SNEGSKA (reference sequence). V lost 7 bases and J lost 4; bases outside the gene matches: 9. The CDR3 loop reads CSVDSGGTSTGELFF. The DNA of the CDR3 is TGCAGTGTGGATAGCGGGGGGACCAGCACCGGGGAGCTGTTTTTT.

This clonotype was recorded a few times. V usage is TRBV20-1 and J usage is TRBJ1-2, with a tentative D call TRBD1 (5 bases). The V gene lost 5 bases and the J gene lost 2 bases, with 9 bases spanning the gap. CDR1 is DFQATT and CDR2 is SNEGSKA in the germline V gene (reference sequence). The CDR3 spans 12 residues. CDR3 region: CSARAGNYGYTF. The CDR3 DNA is TGCAGTGCTCGGGCAGGGAACTATGGCTACACCTTC.

CDR3 DNA: TGCAGTGCTAGCACGGGAGAAAAACTGTTTTTT. Its translation: CSASTGEKLFF. V and J are TRBV20-1 and TRBJ1-4; unclear D gene. Germline V gene lookup returns CDR1 DFQATT and CDR2 SNEGSKA (reference sequence). This CDR3 region has 11 residues. V was cut by 3 bases and J by 8 bases, with 7 bases left in between.

This clonotype has just one count. The CDR3 region is CASSLAGADFDEQYF. DNA of the CDR3: TGTGCCAGCAGCTTAGCGGGGGCCGACTTCGACGAGCAGTACTTC. The chain has TRBV7-2 and TRBJ2-7, with a possible D match to TRBD1 (6 bases). Germline loops: CDR1 SGHTA, CDR2 FQGNSA. The CDR3 has 15 residues. V lost 0 bases and J lost 5, with 14 bases in between. Complete variable domain (other parts from reference TRBV7-2 and TRBJ2-7): GAGVSQSPSNKVTEKGKDVELRCDPISGHTALYWYRQSLGQGLEFLIYFQGNSAPDKSGLPSDRFSAERTGGSVSTLTIQRTQQEDSAVYLCASSLAGADFDEQYFGPGTRLTVT.

This clonotype was counted a few times. The V gene is TRBV7-2, the J gene TRBJ2-5; 8 bases map to TRBD1. CDR1 is SGHTA, CDR2 FQGNSA, per germline. The CDR3 has 13 amino acids. After removal of 8 bases from V and 5 bases from J, the junction contained 7 bases not matched to a gene. For the CDR3, the DNA is TGTGCCAGCTCCCGGACAGGGAGCGAGACCCAGTACTTC. Translating it yields CASSRTGSETQYF.

As DNA, the CDR3 is TGTGCCAGCAGTGGTTCGGGGAACTATGGCTACACCTTC. Amino acid sequence: CASSGSGNYGYTF. The gene calls are TRBV2 and TRBJ1-2; D remains unclear. The germline V gene encodes CDR1 SNHLY and CDR2 FYNNEI. V shed 4 bases and J shed 2 bases, with 8 bases lying between them. CDR3 size: 13 residues.

The CDR3 nucleotides read TGTGCCAGCAGCTCCCAGACCGGACAGTCCTACGAGCAGTTCTTC. Its protein product is CASSSQTGQSYEQFF. The chain links TRBV7-2 to TRBJ2-1; the D gene is possibly TRBD1 (6 bases). V lost 4 bases and J 10 bases, leaving 20 bases between the germline ends. CDR1 SGHTA and CDR2 FQGNSA come from the germline V gene. This CDR3 contains 15 residues.

This clonotype was seen a handful of times. The genes are TRBV6-5 and TRBJ1-5; D may be TRBD1 (5 bases). The CDR3 covers 14 residues. Trimming took off 5 bases at V and 6 bases at J, with 14 bases between the two ends. The V gene's germline CDR1 is MNHEY and CDR2 SVGAGI. The CDR3 coding sequence is TGTGCCAGCAGTAGGGGCGTCAGCGGTCAGCCCCAGCATTTT. Translation gives CASSRGVSGQPQHF.

In this sample, this clonotype turned up a few times. The rearrangement joins TRBV6-2 or TRBV6-3 to TRBJ1-1; D gene uncertain. Germline V lookup: CDR1 MNHEY, CDR2 SVGEGT. Trimming cost V 8 bases and J 6 bases, with 13 bases left between them. The CDR3 loop spans 12 amino acids. The CDR3 reads CASGLGEAEAFF. CDR3 nucleotide sequence: TGTGCCAGCGGACTCGGGGAGGCTGAAGCTTTCTTT.